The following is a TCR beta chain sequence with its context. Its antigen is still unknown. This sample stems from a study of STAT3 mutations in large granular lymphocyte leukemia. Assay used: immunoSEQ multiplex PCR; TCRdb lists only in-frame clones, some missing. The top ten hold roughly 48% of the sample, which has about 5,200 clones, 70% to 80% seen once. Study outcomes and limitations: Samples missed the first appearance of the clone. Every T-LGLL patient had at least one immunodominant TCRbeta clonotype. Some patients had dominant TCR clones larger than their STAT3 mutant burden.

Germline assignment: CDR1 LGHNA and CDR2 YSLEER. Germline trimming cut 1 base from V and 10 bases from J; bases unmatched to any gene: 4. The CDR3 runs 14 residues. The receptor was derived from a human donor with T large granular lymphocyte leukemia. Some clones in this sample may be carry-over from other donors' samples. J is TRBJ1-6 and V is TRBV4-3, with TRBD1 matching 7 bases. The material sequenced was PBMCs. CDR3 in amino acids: CASSQGQGASPLHF. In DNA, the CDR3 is TGCGCCAGCAGCCAAGGACAGGGCGCCTCACCCCTCCACTTT.